This TCR beta chain is from a study of blood T cells in healthy people across ages (dated by TCRdb to between 2014 and 2017). With regard to the full study: Template switching captured roughly one uniquely barcoded TCR beta cDNA molecule per two T cells in model experiments. To track age-related changes in TCR beta repertoire diversity, the study relied on deep sequencing normalized with unique cDNA molecular identifiers. To avoid experimental bias, donors of different ages were spread randomly across the sequencing lanes. For two donors (one aged 18 to 29 and one aged 80 or older), the study analyzed two additional independent replicas of 1 million unique cDNA reads from the same blood draw. The donors were split into four age groups: young (average about 16 years), middle-aged (39), aged (over 55) and long-lived (over 80).

From a lookup of the germline V gene, CDR1 and CDR2 are SGDLS and YYNGEE. From cysteine to phenylalanine, the CDR3 is 15 amino acids long. Only CDR3 DNA is held: 45 bases, read in frame from base 1. The V and J ends are trimmed by 4 bases and 2 bases, leaving 16 bases between them. Library creation used 5' RACE. The reads were generated on an Illumina HiSeq 2500. The second PCR ran for about 6 to 12 cycles and used a J-beta primer mix along with a sample-barcoded 5' primer. Each TCR beta cDNA molecule received a unique molecular identifier from a template-switch 5' adaptor carrying 12 random nucleotides. At least 2.5 million CDR3-containing paired-end reads were obtained from each sample. First-strand cDNA was synthesized from all RNA with the Mint cDNA synthesis kit, primed by a TRBC-specific oligonucleotide. All cDNA was treated with uracil-DNA glycosylase and then went through a first 18-cycle PCR with the universal primers M1SS and BC2_uni_R. In the source study's methods: For normalization, 1 million high-quality reads were randomly selected from each sample, with every read carrying a distinct molecular identifier. Instead of being binned into consensus sequences, reads with shared molecular identifiers were discarded. MiTCR, run with a Q25 quality threshold and the strictest error-elimination algorithm, handled CDR3 identification, clonotype clustering and error correction. A nonparametric unseen species model with Euler transformation was used to estimate lower-bound total TCR beta diversity. Through fastp at Q25 and MiXCR, TCRdb rebuilt clones from the public reads, retaining in-frame beta chains. Each entry merges the rows of one CDR3 protein and shows their most common DNA and genes. TCRdb's processing, not the study's, gives the V and J calls here. The sample table shows fewer than 2,000,000 distinct CDR3 sequences, and about 31% are seen once. Of the sample, approximately 10% falls within the top ten clones.

What the work shows at the level of the full study, not this receptor alone: Donor CMV infection status was unknown, potentially confounding age-related changes in expanded clonotypes. Compared with the aged group, the long-lived group had more naive CD4+ T cells, fewer expanded clones and increased TCR diversity, suggesting age selection. Total diversity estimates from one million sequenced T cells were considered lower bounds and underestimates. Because profiling used bulk unsorted PBMCs, naive and antigen-experienced compartments could not be compared conclusively. Observed TCR beta diversity per million T cells fell roughly linearly with age, and a significant reduction was already apparent by age around 44. There was a strong correlation between observed TCR beta diversity and the percentage of naive T cells measured by flow cytometry.

As regards this clonotype: What antigen it recognizes has not been identified. Within one base of it there is no much larger clone, and no base qualities were kept.

Donors were roughly 40 systemically healthy Caucasian individuals from Russia aged 6 to 90 years. Roughly 9.5 milliliters of peripheral blood were drawn from each donor into EDTA-treated Vacutainer tubes. Ficoll-Paque density-gradient centrifugation was used to isolate PBMCs, with at least 6.5 million per sample. Total RNA, at least 6 micrograms per sample, was extracted from PBMCs with Trizol reagent. The percentages of naive CD45RAhigh/CD27high T cells were determined by flow cytometry on a PBMC aliquot from every donor. Sequences were obtained from blood. The clonotype comes from a woman in her twenties or thirties in good health. The receptor chain draws on TRBV9 and TRBJ2-7, with TRBD2 tentatively as D gene (6 bases match). CDR3 sequence: CASSPHGGSTYEQYF. The sequenced DNA: TGTGCCAGCAGCCCCCATGGGGGGTCGACCTACGAGCAGTACTTC.